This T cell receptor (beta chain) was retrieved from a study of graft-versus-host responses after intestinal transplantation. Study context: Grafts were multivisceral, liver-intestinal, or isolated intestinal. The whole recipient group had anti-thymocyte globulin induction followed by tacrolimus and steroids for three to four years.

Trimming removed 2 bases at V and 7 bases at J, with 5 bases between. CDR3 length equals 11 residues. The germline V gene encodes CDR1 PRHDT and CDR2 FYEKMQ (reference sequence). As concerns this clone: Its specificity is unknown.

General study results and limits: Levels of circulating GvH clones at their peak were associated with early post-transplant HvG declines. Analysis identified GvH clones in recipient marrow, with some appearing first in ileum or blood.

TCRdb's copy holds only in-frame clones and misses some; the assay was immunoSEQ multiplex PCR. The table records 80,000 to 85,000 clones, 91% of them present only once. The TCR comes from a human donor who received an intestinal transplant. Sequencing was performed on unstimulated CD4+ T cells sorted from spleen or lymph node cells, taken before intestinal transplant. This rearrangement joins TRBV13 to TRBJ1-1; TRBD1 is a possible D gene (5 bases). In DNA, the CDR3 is TGTGCCAGCAGCTTACAGGGTGAAGCTTTCTTT. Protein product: CASSLQGEAFF.